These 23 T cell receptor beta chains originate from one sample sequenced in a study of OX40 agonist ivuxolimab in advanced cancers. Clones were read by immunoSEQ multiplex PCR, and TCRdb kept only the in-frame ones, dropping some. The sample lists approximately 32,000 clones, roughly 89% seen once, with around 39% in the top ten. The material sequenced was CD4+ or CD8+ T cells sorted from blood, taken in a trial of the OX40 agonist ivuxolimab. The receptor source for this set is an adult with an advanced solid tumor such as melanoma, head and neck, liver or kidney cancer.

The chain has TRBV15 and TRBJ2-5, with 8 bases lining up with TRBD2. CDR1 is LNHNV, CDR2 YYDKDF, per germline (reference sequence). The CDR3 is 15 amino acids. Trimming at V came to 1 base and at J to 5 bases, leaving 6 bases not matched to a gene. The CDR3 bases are TGTGCCACCAGCAGAGCTCGAGCGGGGGATGAGACCCAGTACTTC. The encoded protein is CATSRARAGDETQYF.

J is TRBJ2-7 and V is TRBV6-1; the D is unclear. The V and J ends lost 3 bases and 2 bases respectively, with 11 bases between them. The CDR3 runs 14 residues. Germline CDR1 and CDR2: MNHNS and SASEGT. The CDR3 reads CASSDVLNTYEQYF. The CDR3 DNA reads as TGTGCCAGCAGTGATGTACTGAATACCTACGAGCAGTACTTC.

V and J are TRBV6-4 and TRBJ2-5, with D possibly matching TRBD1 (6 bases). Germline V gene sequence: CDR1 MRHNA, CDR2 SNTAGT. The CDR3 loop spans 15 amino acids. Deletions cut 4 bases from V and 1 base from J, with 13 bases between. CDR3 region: CASSGAGVPQETQYF. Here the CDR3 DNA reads TGTGCCAGCAGTGGGGCAGGGGTCCCCCAAGAGACCCAGTACTTC.

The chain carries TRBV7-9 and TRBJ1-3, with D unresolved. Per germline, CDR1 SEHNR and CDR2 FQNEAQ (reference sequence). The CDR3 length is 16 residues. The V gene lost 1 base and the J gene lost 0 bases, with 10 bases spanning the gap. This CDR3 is CASSLVVRSSGNTIYF. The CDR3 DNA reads TGTGCCAGCAGCTTAGTGGTCCGTAGCTCTGGAAACACCATATATTTT.

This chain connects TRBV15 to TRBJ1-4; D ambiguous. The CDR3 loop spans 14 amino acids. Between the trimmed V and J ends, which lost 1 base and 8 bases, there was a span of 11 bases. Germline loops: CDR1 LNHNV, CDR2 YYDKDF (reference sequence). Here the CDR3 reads CATSRVGEVEKLFF. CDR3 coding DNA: TGTGCCACCAGCAGAGTTGGGGAAGTGGAAAAACTGTTTTTT.

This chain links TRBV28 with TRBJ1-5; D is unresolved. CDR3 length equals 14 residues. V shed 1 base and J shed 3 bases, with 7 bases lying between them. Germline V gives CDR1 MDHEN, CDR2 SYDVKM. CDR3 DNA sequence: TGTGCCAGCAGTTTATACCTCATCAATCAGCCCCAGCATTTT. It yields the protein CASSLYLINQPQHF.

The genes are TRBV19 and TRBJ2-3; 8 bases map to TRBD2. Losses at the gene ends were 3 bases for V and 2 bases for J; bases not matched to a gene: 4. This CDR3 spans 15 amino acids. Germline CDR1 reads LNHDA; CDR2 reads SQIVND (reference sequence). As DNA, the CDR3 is TGTGCCAGTAGTATGGGCGGGAGGACCACAGATACGCAGTATTTT. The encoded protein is CASSMGGRTTDTQYF.

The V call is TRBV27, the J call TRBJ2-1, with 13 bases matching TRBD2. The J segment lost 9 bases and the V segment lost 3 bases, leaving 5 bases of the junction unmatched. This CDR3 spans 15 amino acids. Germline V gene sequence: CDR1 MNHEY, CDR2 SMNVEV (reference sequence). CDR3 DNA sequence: TGTGCCAGCAGTTTGGGGACTAGCGGGAAGGGTGAGCAGTTCTTC. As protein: CASSLGTSGKGEQFF.

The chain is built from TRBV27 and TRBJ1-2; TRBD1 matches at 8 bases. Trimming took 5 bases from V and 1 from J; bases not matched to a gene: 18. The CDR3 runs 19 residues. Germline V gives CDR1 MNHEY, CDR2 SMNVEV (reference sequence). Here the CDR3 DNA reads TGTGCCAGCAGTCCCCCCGACAGGGGAACGGAAAGGGGTAACTATGGCTACACCTTC. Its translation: CASSPPDRGTERGNYGYTF.

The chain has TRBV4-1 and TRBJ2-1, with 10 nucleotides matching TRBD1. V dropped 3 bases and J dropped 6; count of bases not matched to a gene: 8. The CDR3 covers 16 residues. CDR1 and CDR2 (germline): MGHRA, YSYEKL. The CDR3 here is CASSQRQGAAINEQFF. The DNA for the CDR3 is TGCGCCAGCAGCCAGAGACAGGGGGCGGCTATCAATGAGCAGTTCTTC.

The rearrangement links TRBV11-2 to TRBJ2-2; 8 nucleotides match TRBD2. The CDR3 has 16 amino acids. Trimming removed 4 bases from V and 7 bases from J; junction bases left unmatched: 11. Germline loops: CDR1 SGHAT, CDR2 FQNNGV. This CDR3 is CASSSLEREYGGELFF. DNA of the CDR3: TGTGCCAGCAGCTCCCTTGAGCGGGAGTATGGCGGGGAGCTGTTTTTT.

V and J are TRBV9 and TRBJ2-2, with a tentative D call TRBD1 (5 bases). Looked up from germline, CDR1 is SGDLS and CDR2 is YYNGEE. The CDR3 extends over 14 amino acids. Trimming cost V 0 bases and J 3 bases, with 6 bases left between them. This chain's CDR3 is CASSVEGYTGELFF. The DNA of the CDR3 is TGTGCCAGCAGCGTAGAGGGGTACACCGGGGAGCTGTTTTTT.

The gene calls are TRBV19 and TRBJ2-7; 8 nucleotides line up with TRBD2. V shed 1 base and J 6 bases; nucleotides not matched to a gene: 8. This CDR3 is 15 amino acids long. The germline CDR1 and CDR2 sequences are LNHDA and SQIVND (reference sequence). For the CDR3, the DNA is TGTGCCAGTAGTATAGCTCGGGAGGGCGGTCTCGAGCAGTACTTC. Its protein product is CASSIAREGGLEQYF.

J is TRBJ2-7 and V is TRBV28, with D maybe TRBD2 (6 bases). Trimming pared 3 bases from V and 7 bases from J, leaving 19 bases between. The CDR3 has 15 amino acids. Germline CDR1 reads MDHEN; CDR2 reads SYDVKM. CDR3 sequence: CASSFYGRLTGEQYF. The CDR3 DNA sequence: TGTGCCAGCAGTTTTTACGGGAGACTTACGGGGGAGCAGTACTTC.

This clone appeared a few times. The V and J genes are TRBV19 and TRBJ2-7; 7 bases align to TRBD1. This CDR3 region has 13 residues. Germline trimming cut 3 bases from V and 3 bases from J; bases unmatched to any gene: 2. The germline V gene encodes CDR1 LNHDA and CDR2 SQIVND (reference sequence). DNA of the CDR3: TGTGCCAGTAGTATCGGGGACAGCTACGAGCAGTACTTC. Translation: CASSIGDSYEQYF.

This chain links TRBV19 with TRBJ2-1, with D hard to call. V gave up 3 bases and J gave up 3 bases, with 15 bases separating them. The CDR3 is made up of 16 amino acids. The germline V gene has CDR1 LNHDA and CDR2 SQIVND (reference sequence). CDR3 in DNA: TGTGCCAGTAGTATCGCGGACGTCGCGTACTACAATGAGCAGTTCTTC. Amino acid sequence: CASSIADVAYYNEQFF.

In nucleotides, the CDR3 is TGTGCCAGCAGTTTCTTAGTGGCTAGCGGGGTATACGAGCAGTACTTC. Protein: CASSFLVASGVYEQYF. This chain uses TRBV27 with TRBJ2-7; 9 nucleotides agree with TRBD2. Germline V gives CDR1 MNHEY, CDR2 SMNVEV (reference sequence). Trimming cost V 3 bases and J 4 bases; bases outside gene matches: 10. The CDR3 has 16 amino acids.

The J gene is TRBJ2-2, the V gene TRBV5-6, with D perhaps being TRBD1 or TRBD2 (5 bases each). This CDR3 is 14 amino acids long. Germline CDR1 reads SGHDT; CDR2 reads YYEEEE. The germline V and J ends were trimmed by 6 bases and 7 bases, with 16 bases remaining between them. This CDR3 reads CASTEWGSVGELFF. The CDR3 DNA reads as TGTGCCAGCACGGAATGGGGGTCTGTCGGGGAGCTGTTTTTT.

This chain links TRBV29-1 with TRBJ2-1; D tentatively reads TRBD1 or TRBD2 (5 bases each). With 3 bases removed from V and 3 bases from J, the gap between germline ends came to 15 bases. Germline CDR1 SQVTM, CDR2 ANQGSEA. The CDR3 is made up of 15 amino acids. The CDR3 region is CSVEGVGDYYNEQFF. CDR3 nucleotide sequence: TGCAGCGTTGAGGGGGTCGGGGATTACTACAATGAGCAGTTCTTC.

The CDR3: CASSFRRERNEQFF. The CDR3 nucleotides are TGTGCCAGCAGTTTCCGGCGGGAGAGAAATGAGCAGTTCTTC. V and J are TRBV27 and TRBJ2-1, with TRBD2 matching 7 bases. Germline assignment: CDR1 MNHEY and CDR2 SMNVEV (reference sequence). This CDR3 is built from 14 residues. V shed 3 bases, J shed 7 bases, and the junction held 6 bases outside the gene matches.

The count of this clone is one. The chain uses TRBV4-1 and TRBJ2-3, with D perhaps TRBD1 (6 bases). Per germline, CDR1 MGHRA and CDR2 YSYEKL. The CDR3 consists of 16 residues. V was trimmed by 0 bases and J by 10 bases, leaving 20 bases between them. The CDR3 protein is CASSQDLVDWGQSQYF. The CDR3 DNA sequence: TGCGCCAGCAGCCAAGATCTGGTCGACTGGGGACAATCGCAGTATTTT.

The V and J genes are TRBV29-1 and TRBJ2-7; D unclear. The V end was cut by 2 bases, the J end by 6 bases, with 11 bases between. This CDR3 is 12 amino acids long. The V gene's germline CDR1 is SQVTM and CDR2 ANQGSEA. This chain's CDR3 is CSVEFSGSEQYF. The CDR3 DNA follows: TGCAGCGTTGAATTCTCTGGGTCCGAGCAGTACTTC.

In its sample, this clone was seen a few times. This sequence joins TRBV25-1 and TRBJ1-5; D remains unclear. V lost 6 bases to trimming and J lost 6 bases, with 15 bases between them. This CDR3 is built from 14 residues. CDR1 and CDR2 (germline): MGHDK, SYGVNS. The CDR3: CASSPSIEGQPQHF. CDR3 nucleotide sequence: TGTGCCAGCAGCCCCTCTATTGAAGGTCAGCCCCAGCATTTT. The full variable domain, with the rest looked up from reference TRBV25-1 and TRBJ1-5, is EADIYQTPRYLVIGTGKKITLECSQTMGHDKMYWYQQDPGMELHLIHYSYGVNSTEKGDLSSESTVSRIRTEHFPLTLESARPSHTSQYLCASSPSIEGQPQHFGDGTRLSIL.